The rows below give T cell receptor beta chains drawn from one sample of a study of cytomegalovirus exposure and HLA in healthy donors. Produced via immunoSEQ multiplex PCR; TCRdb's table is partial and in-frame only. The sample carries about 210,000 clones, about four fifths recorded once. Sample: PBMCs. These receptors were taken from a male donor in good health and CMV-seropositive. Each CDR3 is given with its conserved first and last residue. Each record gives: CDR3 DNA, CDR3 protein, D gene, J gene, V gene, clone size. A D gene is named only where the DNA matches it firmly. Clone size is not always given. Where it is, it says once, few, many or a class for expanded clones.

TGTGCCAGCAGTTTATCGAGAGGGAGCGGGAGTGGGTACGAGCAGTACTTC,CASSLSRGSGSGYEQYF,TRBD2,TRBJ2-7,TRBV27,once
TGTGCCAGCAGTTCGCGGCCTGGAGGGGATGGCTACACCTTC,CASSSRPGGDGYTF,NA,TRBJ1-2,TRBV27,once
TGTGCCAGCAGCTCCGGGACTAGCGGCGATACGCAGTATTTT,CASSSGTSGDTQYF,TRBD2,TRBJ2-3,TRBV7-2,NA
TGTGCCAGCAGCATGGGCGACAGGGTGAGGACAGATACGCAGTATTTT,CASSMGDRVRTDTQYF,TRBD1,TRBJ2-3,TRBV5-4,NA
TGTGCCAGCAGACCCGGACAGGGAAGTCAGCCCCAGCATTTT,CASRPGQGSQPQHF,TRBD1,TRBJ1-5,TRBV2,NA
TGTGCCAGCAGCTTAGAGGTGGGGGCGGGAAACACCATATATTTT,CASSLEVGAGNTIYF,NA,TRBJ1-3,TRBV7-2,NA
TGTGCCAGCAGCCCGGCGAGTGGGCCCGGGATCACAGATACGCAGTATTTT,CASSPASGPGITDTQYF,NA,TRBJ2-3,TRBV11-1,NA
TGTGCCTGGAGTGCTGGACTAGCGGGAGGCCGGGGGGGGACCCAGTACTTC,CAWSAGLAGGRGGTQYF,TRBD2,TRBJ2-5,TRBV30,NA
TGTGCCAGCTCACCTCTGGGCACAGGGGAGTTAGTATATGGCTACACCTTC,CASSPLGTGELVYGYTF,TRBD1,TRBJ1-2,TRBV18,few
TGTGCCAGTAGTTCCCTCGGGGGTAGCAATCAGCCCCAGCATTTT,CASSSLGGSNQPQHF,NA,TRBJ1-5,TRBV19,NA
TGTGCCAGCAGTTACTCGGACAGGGGCTACGAGCAGTACTTC,CASSYSDRGYEQYF,TRBD1,TRBJ2-7,TRBV6-5,NA
TGTGCCAGCAGCCGCCAGCGGGAGATGGGGGAGACCCAGTACTTC,CASSRQREMGETQYF,TRBD2,TRBJ2-5,TRBV5-4,NA
TGTGCCAGCAGCTTAGGGTTGGGGAGCACTGAAGCTTTCTTT,CASSLGLGSTEAFF,NA,TRBJ1-1,TRBV7-8,few
TGTGCCAGCAGCGCAAGGGACTCATCAGGCTCCTACAATGAGCAGTTCTTC,CASSARDSSGSYNEQFF,NA,TRBJ2-1,TRBV9,NA
TGTGCCAGCCAGAAGGTAGCGGGAGAGCTAACCGGGGAGCTGTTTTTT,CASQKVAGELTGELFF,TRBD2,TRBJ2-2,TRBV14,NA
TGCGCCAGCAGCGAGGGGGTAGCTAATGAAAAACTGTTTTTT,CASSEGVANEKLFF,NA,TRBJ1-4,TRBV4-3,few
TGTGCCATCAGTGACAGGGGGCAAAAGAACACTGAAGCTTTCTTT,CAISDRGQKNTEAFF,TRBD1,TRBJ1-1,TRBV10-3,few
TGTGCCAGCAGCGTACAGGGGCTCGCCACTGAAGCTTTCTTT,CASSVQGLATEAFF,NA,TRBJ1-1,TRBV9,few
TGTGCCATCAGTGAGCCCCTGGGCCAGGGGTACGAGCAGTACTTC,CAISEPLGQGYEQYF,NA,TRBJ2-7,TRBV10-3,NA
TGTTCCAGCAGCTTAGAGGCGGACTTC,CSSSLEADF,NA,TRBJ2-5,TRBV7-9,NA
TGTGCCAGCAGCCCAAATACAGGGGTAAGCAACGAGCAGTACTTC,CASSPNTGVSNEQYF,TRBD1,TRBJ2-7,TRBV11-2,few
TGTTCCAGCAGCTTAGCCCTGGGACAGGGGAGAGCTGAAGCTTTCTTT,CSSSLALGQGRAEAFF,TRBD1,TRBJ1-1,TRBV7-9,NA
TGTGCCAGCAGTCTAAAGGGTGGGGGGAGTCAGCCCCAGCATTTT,CASSLKGGGSQPQHF,NA,TRBJ1-5,TRBV7-2,NA
TGTGCCAGCAGCATTCAGCCGGGAGTAGATACGCAGTATTTT,CASSIQPGVDTQYF,NA,TRBJ2-3,TRBV5-8,few
TGTGCCAGCAAGGCCGGACTAGCGGAGACTTACGAGCAGTACTTC,CASKAGLAETYEQYF,TRBD2,TRBJ2-7,TRBV28,NA
TGTGCCAGCAGCTTAGCGGTGGCCGGGACTAGCGGGGCCTACGAGCAGTACTTC,CASSLAVAGTSGAYEQYF,TRBD2,TRBJ2-7,TRBV11-2,NA
TGTGCCAGCAGCTTCCAGGTCGGGGAGCTGTTTTTT,CASSFQVGELFF,NA,TRBJ2-2,TRBV5-4,NA
TGTGCCAGCAGTGCGCCGGACAGGGTATATGGCTACACCTTC,CASSAPDRVYGYTF,TRBD1,TRBJ1-2,TRBV28,NA
TGTGCCAGCAGCCCGGACAGGATGAGGTCTGGGGCCAACGTCCTGACTTTC,CASSPDRMRSGANVLTF,TRBD1,TRBJ2-6,TRBV5-4,NA
TGCGCCACTGCCACAACGATTTTCACTGAAGCTTTCTTT,CATATTIFTEAFF,NA,TRBJ1-1,TRBV4-1,NA
TGTGCCAGCAGACCAAAGATACAGGGGGCGAACACTGAAGCTTTCTTT,CASRPKIQGANTEAFF,TRBD1,TRBJ1-1,TRBV7-9,NA
TGCGCCAGCAGCCAAGATCTAGCGGGTGGAGAGACCCAGTACTTC,CASSQDLAGGETQYF,TRBD2,TRBJ2-5,TRBV4-3,NA
TGCGCCAGCAGTCCCACGCATGGCAAGGGACTAGCGGGGTCGGCTAGCACAGATACGCAGTATTTT,CASSPTHGKGLAGSASTDTQYF,TRBD2,TRBJ2-3,TRBV23-1,once
TGTGCCTGGAGTCTCCCAGCCGGCAGCAGACTATCCTACGAGCAGTACTTC,CAWSLPAGSRLSYEQYF,NA,TRBJ2-7,TRBV30,NA
TGTGCCAGCAGCACCGAGGGACAGGGTACCTACGAGCAGTACTTC,CASSTEGQGTYEQYF,TRBD1,TRBJ2-7,TRBV6-1,NA
TGTGCCAGCAGACCCCAGGGGGCACGGAACACTGAAGCTTTCTTT,CASRPQGARNTEAFF,TRBD1,TRBJ1-1,TRBV6-5,NA
TGTGCCAGCAACAGGGATCCTAAGAACTATGGCTACACCTTC,CASNRDPKNYGYTF,NA,TRBJ1-2,TRBV9,NA
TGCGCCAGCTCAGTGGCTGGACAGGATAATTCACCCCTCCACTTT,CASSVAGQDNSPLHF,TRBD1,TRBJ1-6,TRBV18,NA